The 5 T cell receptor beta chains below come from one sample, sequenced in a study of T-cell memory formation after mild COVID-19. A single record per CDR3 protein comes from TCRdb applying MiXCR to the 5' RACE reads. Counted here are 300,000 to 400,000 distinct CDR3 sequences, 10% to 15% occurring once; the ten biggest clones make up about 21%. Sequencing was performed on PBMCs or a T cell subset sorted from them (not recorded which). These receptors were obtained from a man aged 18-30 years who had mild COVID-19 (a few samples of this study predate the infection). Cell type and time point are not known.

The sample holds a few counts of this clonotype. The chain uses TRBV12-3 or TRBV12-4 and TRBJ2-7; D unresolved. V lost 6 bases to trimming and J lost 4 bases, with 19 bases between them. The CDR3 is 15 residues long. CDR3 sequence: CASSRQPSLSYEQYF. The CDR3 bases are TGTGCCAGCAGCCGCCAGCCTTCTCTTTCTTACGAGCAGTACTTC.

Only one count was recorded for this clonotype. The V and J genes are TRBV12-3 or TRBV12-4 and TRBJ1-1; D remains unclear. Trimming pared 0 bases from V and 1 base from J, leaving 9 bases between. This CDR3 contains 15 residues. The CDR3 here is CASSLARRGNTEAFF. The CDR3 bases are TGTGCCAGCAGTTTAGCCCGGCGGGGGAACACTGAAGCTTTCTTT.

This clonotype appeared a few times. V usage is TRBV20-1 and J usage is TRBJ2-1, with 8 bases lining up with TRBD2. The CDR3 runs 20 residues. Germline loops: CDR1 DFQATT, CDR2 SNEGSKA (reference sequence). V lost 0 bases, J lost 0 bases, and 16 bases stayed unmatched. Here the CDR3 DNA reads TGCAGTGCTAGAGATCCTACCGGCGGGGGGCCGAGGAGCTCCTACAATGAGCAGTTCTTC. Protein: CSARDPTGGGPRSSYNEQFF.

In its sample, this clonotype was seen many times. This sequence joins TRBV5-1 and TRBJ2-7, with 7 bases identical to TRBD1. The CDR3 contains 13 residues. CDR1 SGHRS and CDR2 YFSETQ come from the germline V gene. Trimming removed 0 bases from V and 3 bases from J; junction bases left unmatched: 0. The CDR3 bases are TGCGCCAGCAGCTTGGACAGGGGCTACGAGCAGTACTTC. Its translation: CASSLDRGYEQYF.

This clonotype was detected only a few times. CDR3 in amino acids: CASSLTGGWSDTQYF. CDR3 nucleotide sequence: TGCGCCAGCAGCCTTACAGGGGGCTGGTCAGATACGCAGTATTTT. The chain recombines TRBV5-1 with TRBJ2-3; 9 bases line up with TRBD1. Per the germline V gene, CDR1 is SGHRS and CDR2 is YFSETQ. Germline trimming cut 4 bases from V and 4 bases from J; bases unmatched to any gene: 7. This CDR3 is 15 amino acids long.